Listed below are T cell receptor beta chains from one sample, sequenced in a study of blood T cells in healthy people across ages. TCRdb reprocessed the 5' RACE reads with MiXCR, giving one entry per CDR3 protein. Altogether approximately 690,000 distinct CDR3 sequences are present, roughly 43% being singletons, with the ten largest covering approximately 31%. Specimen: blood. Receptors were obtained from an older man in good health. CDR3s include the opening cysteine and the closing phenylalanine or tryptophan. Each record gives: J gene, D gene, clone size, V gene, CDR3 DNA, CDR3 protein. The D gene is left open where the match is weak. Clone size appears in some rows only: once, few, many, or a class for an expanded clone.

J: TRBJ2-7; D: TRBD1; size: NA; V: TRBV12-3/TRBV12-4; DNA: TGTGCCAGCAGTCGGGACAGGGGGACCCACGAGCAGTACTTC; CDR3: CASSRDRGTHEQYF
J: TRBJ2-3; D: NA; size: few; V: TRBV6-5; DNA: TGTGCCAGCAGTTACTCTAAGATGGCTACTAGCACAGATACGCAGTATTTT; CDR3: CASSYSKMATSTDTQYF
J: TRBJ2-7; D: NA; size: few; V: TRBV16; DNA: TGTGCCAGCAGCCGGACCCACTACGAGCAGTACTTC; CDR3: CASSRTHYEQYF
J: TRBJ2-1; D: NA; size: few; V: TRBV5-1; DNA: TGCGCCAGCAGCTTGGGAGCCGGGGGCGGCTCCTACAATGAGCAGTTCTTC; CDR3: CASSLGAGGGSYNEQFF
J: TRBJ1-5; D: TRBD1; size: NA; V: TRBV20-1; DNA: TGCAGTGTTCCAGGGACAGGGAACAATCAGCCCCAGCATTTT; CDR3: CSVPGTGNNQPQHF
J: TRBJ2-1; D: NA; size: NA; V: TRBV7-9; DNA: TGTGCCAGCAGCTCCCTCGGGGGGCAGGGGGATGAGCAGTTCTTC; CDR3: CASSSLGGQGDEQFF
J: TRBJ2-3; D: NA; size: many; V: TRBV29-1; DNA: TGCAGCTCCGGACATCGCCCCACAGATACGCAGTATTTT; CDR3: CSSGHRPTDTQYF
J: TRBJ2-7; D: NA; size: NA; V: TRBV10-3; DNA: TGTGCCATCAGTGACCTTTGGAAGAGGATGACCCACGAGCAGTACTTC; CDR3: CAISDLWKRMTHEQYF
J: TRBJ2-1; D: TRBD1; size: few; V: TRBV10-2; DNA: TGCGCCAGCAGAAGAAACGGACAGGGCCTCACAAGGAGGAATGAGCAGTTCTTC; CDR3: CASRRNGQGLTRRNEQFF
J: TRBJ2-5; D: TRBD1; size: NA; V: TRBV9; DNA: TGTGCCAGCAGCCCCAGGGGACAGGGGTTTGGAGAGACCCAGTACTTC; CDR3: CASSPRGQGFGETQYF
J: TRBJ2-7; D: NA; size: NA; V: TRBV4-2; DNA: TGTGCCAGCAGCCAAGATCGGGCCACAGACTCCGAGCAGTACTTC; CDR3: CASSQDRATDSEQYF
J: TRBJ2-7; D: TRBD2; size: few; V: TRBV7-2; DNA: TGTGCCAGCAGCCAACGCCGACTAGCGGATTCCTACGAGCAGTACTTC; CDR3: CASSQRRLADSYEQYF
J: TRBJ2-1; D: NA; size: NA; V: TRBV5-1; DNA: TGCGCCAGCAGCTTGGGGAGATCGCAATTTGATGAGCAGTTCTTC; CDR3: CASSLGRSQFDEQFF
J: TRBJ2-2; D: TRBD2; size: NA; V: TRBV27; DNA: TGTGCCAGCGGGACCTCGCAACTAGCGGGAGACTCCGGGGAGCTGTTTTTT; CDR3: CASGTSQLAGDSGELFF
J: TRBJ2-3; D: TRBD2; size: NA; V: TRBV7-2; DNA: TGTGCCAGCAGCTCAGGACTAGCGGGAGGGTCGCATACGCAGTATTTT; CDR3: CASSSGLAGGSHTQYF
J: TRBJ2-7; D: NA; size: few; V: TRBV5-1; DNA: TGCGCCAGCAGCCTCCGAGGGGTCTCCTACAATGAGCAGTACTTC; CDR3: CASSLRGVSYNEQYF
J: TRBJ2-7; D: NA; size: NA; V: TRBV12-3/TRBV12-4; DNA: TGTGCCAGCAGTTTTATTGGGGCCTCCTACGAGCAGTACTTC; CDR3: CASSFIGASYEQYF
J: TRBJ1-2; D: NA; size: NA; V: TRBV20-1; DNA: TGCAGTGCTAGAGATGGGGGGCGGGGGCCTTATGGCTACACCTTC; CDR3: CSARDGGRGPYGYTF
J: TRBJ2-7; D: TRBD2; size: NA; V: TRBV6-5; DNA: TGTGCCAGCAGCCGGACTAGCGAGAACTACAATGAGCAGTACTTC; CDR3: CASSRTSENYNEQYF
J: TRBJ1-5; D: NA; size: NA; V: TRBV11-2; DNA: TGTGCCAGCAGCTTAGGACCCCAAGGGGCCCAGCATTTT; CDR3: CASSLGPQGAQHF
J: TRBJ2-5; D: TRBD2; size: once; V: TRBV7-3; DNA: TGTGCCAGCAGCTTATCCGGGGGGAAAGGGCAAGAGACCCAGTACTTC; CDR3: CASSLSGGKGQETQYF
J: TRBJ1-1; D: NA; size: once; V: TRBV20-1; DNA: TGCAGTGCTAGAGATGGATCGACAGTGAACACTGAAGCTTTCTTT; CDR3: CSARDGSTVNTEAFF
J: TRBJ2-3; D: NA; size: few; V: TRBV5-1; DNA: TGCGCCAGCAGGAAAGGGTCGGATACGCAGTATTTT; CDR3: CASRKGSDTQYF
J: TRBJ2-3; D: TRBD2; size: NA; V: TRBV20-1; DNA: TGCAGTGCTAGAGATCAAGGGACTAGCGGGATAAATACGCAGTATTTT; CDR3: CSARDQGTSGINTQYF
J: TRBJ2-7; D: NA; size: NA; V: TRBV20-1; DNA: TGCAGTGCTCCTCTAAGGGGACAAGTCTACGAGCAGTACTTC; CDR3: CSAPLRGQVYEQYF
J: TRBJ2-7; D: TRBD1; size: few; V: TRBV6-1; DNA: TGTGCCAGCAGGCGAGACAGGGGGTCTCCCTACGAGCAGTACTTC; CDR3: CASRRDRGSPYEQYF
J: TRBJ1-3; D: NA; size: few; V: TRBV7-2; DNA: TGTGCCAGCAGTCCCTGGACAGTCTCTGGAAACACCATATATTTT; CDR3: CASSPWTVSGNTIYF
J: TRBJ1-2; D: NA; size: many; V: TRBV29-1; DNA: TGCAGCGTTGACCCGCCGGCAGGCAGGTTCTATGGCTACACCTTC; CDR3: CSVDPPAGRFYGYTF
J: TRBJ2-2; D: NA; size: once; V: TRBV2; DNA: TGTGCCAGCAGTGAAGCTAGGGCCGGGGAGCTGTTTTTT; CDR3: CASSEARAGELFF
J: TRBJ1-2; D: TRBD1; size: few; V: TRBV6-5; DNA: TGTGCCAGCAGTTACTCCACTACCGTCACAGGGGCCTATGGCTACACCTTC; CDR3: CASSYSTTVTGAYGYTF
J: TRBJ1-2; D: TRBD1; size: few; V: TRBV6-1; DNA: TGTGCCAGCAGTGCAGGGGGCGCTGACTATGGCTACACCTTC; CDR3: CASSAGGADYGYTF
J: TRBJ2-7; D: TRBD2; size: few; V: TRBV20-1; DNA: TGCAGTGCTAGAGATCTGGCGGGGGGCCGGCAGACCCGGTACTTC; CDR3: CSARDLAGGRQTRYF
J: TRBJ2-1; D: NA; size: NA; V: TRBV7-2; DNA: TGTGCCAGCAGCTTAGCTTTGGGTAGGGCGGGGAATGAGCAGTTCTTC; CDR3: CASSLALGRAGNEQFF
J: TRBJ2-3; D: TRBD1; size: NA; V: TRBV24-1; DNA: TGTGCCACCAGTGACGGGACAGGGAGCACAGATACGCAGTATTTT; CDR3: CATSDGTGSTDTQYF
J: TRBJ1-1; D: NA; size: once; V: TRBV7-2; DNA: TGTGCCAGCAGCTTAGCGGCCAAGGGGGTCAACACTGAAGCTTTCTTT; CDR3: CASSLAAKGVNTEAFF
J: TRBJ2-1; D: NA; size: few; V: TRBV28; DNA: TGTGTCACAGGGGGGGGTTTAGAGGAGCAGTTCTTC; CDR3: CVTGGGLEEQFF
J: TRBJ2-5; D: NA; size: many; V: TRBV6-2/TRBV6-3; DNA: TGTGCCAGCAGTTACTCGAAAGGGCAAGGGGCCGGAGAGACCCAGTACTTC; CDR3: CASSYSKGQGAGETQYF
J: TRBJ2-3; D: TRBD2; size: few; V: TRBV14; DNA: TGTGCCAGCAGCCGACTTGAAATAGCGGGAGGAGGTACGCAGTATTTT; CDR3: CASSRLEIAGGGTQYF
J: TRBJ2-5; D: NA; size: few; V: TRBV2; DNA: TGTGCCAGCACCAATCCAGAAGAGACCCAGTACTTC; CDR3: CASTNPEETQYF
J: TRBJ2-7; D: NA; size: many; V: TRBV5-1; DNA: TGCGCCAGCAGCTTGATGTCAAGCTCCTACAATGAGCAGTACTTC; CDR3: CASSLMSSSYNEQYF
J: TRBJ2-1; D: NA; size: NA; V: TRBV20-1; DNA: TGCAGTGCTTGGGACAATGAGCAGTTCTTC; CDR3: CSAWDNEQFF
J: TRBJ2-2; D: NA; size: NA; V: TRBV14; DNA: TGTGCCAGCAGCCAAGTCAGGCGGGAGCTGTTTTTT; CDR3: CASSQVRRELFF
J: TRBJ2-5; D: NA; size: many; V: TRBV4-1; DNA: TGCGCCAGCAGCCGGGGGCCCCAAGAGACCCAGTACTTC; CDR3: CASSRGPQETQYF
J: TRBJ1-6; D: TRBD1; size: NA; V: TRBV20-1; DNA: TGCAGTGCTAGAGTGGGGGGACAGGAGAATTCACCCCTCCACTTT; CDR3: CSARVGGQENSPLHF
J: TRBJ2-7; D: NA; size: NA; V: TRBV6-2/TRBV6-3; DNA: TGTGCCAGCAGCTCAGGGTTTCGGTACGAGCAGTACTTC; CDR3: CASSSGFRYEQYF
J: TRBJ1-1; D: TRBD1; size: NA; V: TRBV20-1; DNA: TGCAGTGCTAGACAGGGGGCGCGAATTGAAGCTTTCTTT; CDR3: CSARQGARIEAFF
J: TRBJ2-7; D: TRBD1; size: NA; V: TRBV6-2/TRBV6-3; DNA: TGTGCCAGCAGCCGACAGGGCCCAGGGTACGAGCAGTACTTC; CDR3: CASSRQGPGYEQYF
J: TRBJ2-7; D: NA; size: NA; V: TRBV12-3/TRBV12-4; DNA: TGTGCCAGCAGTTTAGAGGGGATCTACGAGCAGTACTTC; CDR3: CASSLEGIYEQYF
J: TRBJ2-7; D: NA; size: NA; V: TRBV28; DNA: TGTGCCAGCACAGGGGAGGGACTGCTCTACGAGCAGTACTTC; CDR3: CASTGEGLLYEQYF
J: TRBJ1-6; D: NA; size: few; V: TRBV7-2; DNA: TGTGCCAGCAGCCCGAATTTTACAGGGCGCAATTCACCCCTCCACTTT; CDR3: CASSPNFTGRNSPLHF
J: TRBJ2-1; D: NA; size: NA; V: TRBV20-1; DNA: TGCAGTGCTACTTCAATCCTCAGGGGAAAGTTCAATGAGCAGTTCTTC; CDR3: CSATSILRGKFNEQFF
J: TRBJ2-5; D: TRBD2; size: many; V: TRBV7-2; DNA: TGTGCCAGCAGCATAGCGGGAGTTGGGGAGACCCAGTACTTC; CDR3: CASSIAGVGETQYF
J: TRBJ2-1; D: NA; size: NA; V: TRBV4-3; DNA: TGCGCCAGCAGCCAAGCCGGGGGAAGGAATGAGCAGTTCTTC; CDR3: CASSQAGGRNEQFF
J: TRBJ2-3; D: NA; size: few; V: TRBV11-3; DNA: TGTGCCAGCAGCTTAGAGGCGGGGCGCACAGATACGCAGTATTTT; CDR3: CASSLEAGRTDTQYF